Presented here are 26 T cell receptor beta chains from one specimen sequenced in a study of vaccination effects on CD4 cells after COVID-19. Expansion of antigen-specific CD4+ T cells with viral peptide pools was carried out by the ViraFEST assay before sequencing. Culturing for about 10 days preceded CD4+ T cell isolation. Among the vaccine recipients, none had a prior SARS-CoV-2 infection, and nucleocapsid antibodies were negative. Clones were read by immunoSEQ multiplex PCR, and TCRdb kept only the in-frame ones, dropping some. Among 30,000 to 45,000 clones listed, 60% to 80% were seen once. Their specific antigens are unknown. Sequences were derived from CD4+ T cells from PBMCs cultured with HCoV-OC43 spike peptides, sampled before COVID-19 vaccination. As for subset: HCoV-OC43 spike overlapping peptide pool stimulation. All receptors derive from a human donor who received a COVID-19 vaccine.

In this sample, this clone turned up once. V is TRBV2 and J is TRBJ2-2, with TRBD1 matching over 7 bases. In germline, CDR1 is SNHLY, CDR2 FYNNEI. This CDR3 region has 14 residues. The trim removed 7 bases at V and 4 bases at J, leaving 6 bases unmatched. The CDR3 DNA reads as TGTGCCAGCAACCGGGACAGATTCACCGGGGAGCTGTTTTTT. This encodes CASNRDRFTGELFF. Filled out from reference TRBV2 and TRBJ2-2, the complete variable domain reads EPEVTQTPSHQVTQMGQEVILRCVPISNHLYFYWYRQILGQKVEFLVSFYNNEISEKSEIFDDQFSVERPDGSNFTLKIRSTKLEDSAMYFCASNRDRFTGELFFGEGSRLTVL.

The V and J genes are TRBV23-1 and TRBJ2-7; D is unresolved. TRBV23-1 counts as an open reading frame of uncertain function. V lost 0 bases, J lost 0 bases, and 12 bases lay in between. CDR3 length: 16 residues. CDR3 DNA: TGCGCCAGCAGTCAATCTGCCGGTGGAAGCTCCTACGAGCAGTACTTC. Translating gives CASSQSAGGSSYEQYF.

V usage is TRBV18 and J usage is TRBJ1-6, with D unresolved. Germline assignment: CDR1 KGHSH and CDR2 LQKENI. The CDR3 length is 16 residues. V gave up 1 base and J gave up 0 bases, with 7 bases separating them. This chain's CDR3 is CASSPRSSSYNSPLHF. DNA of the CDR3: TGTGCCAGCTCACCACGCTCGAGCTCCTATAATTCACCCCTCCACTTT. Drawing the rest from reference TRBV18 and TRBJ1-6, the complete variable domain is NAGVMQNPRHLVRRRGQEARLRCSPMKGHSHVYWYRQLPEEGLKFMVYLQKENIIDESGMPKERFSAEFPKEGPSILRIQQVVRGDSAAYFCASSPRSSSYNSPLHFGNGTRLTVT.

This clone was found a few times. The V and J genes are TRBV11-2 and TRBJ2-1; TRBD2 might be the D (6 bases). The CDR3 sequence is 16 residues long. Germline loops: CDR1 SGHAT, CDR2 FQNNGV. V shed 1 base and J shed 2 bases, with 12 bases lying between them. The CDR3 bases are TGTGCCAGCAGCTTAGCTGACGCGGGGACCTACAATGAGCAGTTCTTC. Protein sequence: CASSLADAGTYNEQFF.

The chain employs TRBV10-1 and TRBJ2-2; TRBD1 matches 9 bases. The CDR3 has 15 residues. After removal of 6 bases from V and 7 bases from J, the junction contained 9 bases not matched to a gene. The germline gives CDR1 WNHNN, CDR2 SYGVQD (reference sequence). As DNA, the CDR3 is TGCGCCAGCAGCCCCGGGACAGGGACGGGCGGGGAGCTGTTTTTT. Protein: CASSPGTGTGGELFF.

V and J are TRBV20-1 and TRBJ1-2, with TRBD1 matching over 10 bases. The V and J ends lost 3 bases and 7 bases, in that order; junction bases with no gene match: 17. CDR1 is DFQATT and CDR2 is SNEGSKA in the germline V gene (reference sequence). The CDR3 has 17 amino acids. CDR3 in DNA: TGCAGTGCTAGTCTGTCGCCGGGTGGGACAGGGGTACTTGGCTACACCTTC. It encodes CSASLSPGGTGVLGYTF.

CDR3 loop: CAISAASQNTEAFF. CDR3 coding DNA: TGTGCCATCAGCGCGGCCTCCCAGAACACTGAAGCTTTCTTT. This chain links TRBV10-3 with TRBJ1-1; D gene uncertain. The CDR3 extends over 14 amino acids. V lost 6 bases and J 1 base, leaving 12 bases between the germline ends. CDR1 and CDR2 from the germline V gene are ENHRY and SYGVKD.

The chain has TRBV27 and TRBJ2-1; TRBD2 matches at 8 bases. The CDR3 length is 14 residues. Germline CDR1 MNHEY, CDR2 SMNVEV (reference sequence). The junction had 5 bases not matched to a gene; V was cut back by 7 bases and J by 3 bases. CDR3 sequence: CASNAGGYYNEQFF. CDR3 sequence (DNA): TGTGCCAGCAACGCGGGAGGATACTACAATGAGCAGTTCTTC.

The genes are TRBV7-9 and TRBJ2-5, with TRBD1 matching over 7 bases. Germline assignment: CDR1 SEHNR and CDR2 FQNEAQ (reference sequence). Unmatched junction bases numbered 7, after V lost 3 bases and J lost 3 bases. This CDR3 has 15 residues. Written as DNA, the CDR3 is TGTGCCAGCAGCTTTGCCGGGACAGAGAAAGAGACCCAGTACTTC. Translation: CASSFAGTEKETQYF.

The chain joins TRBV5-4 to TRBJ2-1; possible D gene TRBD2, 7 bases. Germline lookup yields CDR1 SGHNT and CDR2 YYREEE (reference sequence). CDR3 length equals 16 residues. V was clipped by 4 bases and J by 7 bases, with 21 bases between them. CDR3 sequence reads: CASSPGGGQRENEQFF. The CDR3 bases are TGTGCCAGCAGCCCTGGGGGGGGGCAGCGCGAGAATGAGCAGTTCTTC.

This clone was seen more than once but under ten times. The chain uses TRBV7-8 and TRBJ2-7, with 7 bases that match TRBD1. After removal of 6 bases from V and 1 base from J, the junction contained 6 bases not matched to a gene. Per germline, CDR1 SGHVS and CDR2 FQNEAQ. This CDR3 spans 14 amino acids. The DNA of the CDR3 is TGTGCCAGCAGTTCCGACAGGGAGTCCTACGAGCAGTACTTC. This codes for CASSSDRESYEQYF. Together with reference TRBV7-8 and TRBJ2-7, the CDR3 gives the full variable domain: GAGVSQSPRYKVAKRGQDVALRCDPISGHVSLFWYQQALGQGPEFLTYFQNEAQLDKSGLPSDRFFAERPEGSVSTLKIQRTQQEDSAVYLCASSSDRESYEQYFGPGTRLTVT.

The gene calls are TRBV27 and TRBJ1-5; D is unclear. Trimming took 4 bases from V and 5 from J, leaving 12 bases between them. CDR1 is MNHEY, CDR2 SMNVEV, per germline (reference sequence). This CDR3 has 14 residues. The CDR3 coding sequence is TGTGCCAGCAGTTACCAGGCGAATTATCAGCCCCAGCATTTT. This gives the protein CASSYQANYQPQHF.

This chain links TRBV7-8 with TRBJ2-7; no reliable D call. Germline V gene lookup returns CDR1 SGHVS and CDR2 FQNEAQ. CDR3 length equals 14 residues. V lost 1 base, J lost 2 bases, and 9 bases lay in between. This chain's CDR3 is CASSLEAATYEQYF. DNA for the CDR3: TGTGCCAGCAGCTTAGAGGCAGCCACCTACGAGCAGTACTTC.

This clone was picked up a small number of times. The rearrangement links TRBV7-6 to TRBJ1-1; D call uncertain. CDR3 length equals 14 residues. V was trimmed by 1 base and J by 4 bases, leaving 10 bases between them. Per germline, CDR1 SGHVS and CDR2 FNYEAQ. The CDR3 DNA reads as TGTGCCAGCAGCTTAGGGGGTGTTAGCACTGAAGCTTTCTTT. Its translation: CASSLGGVSTEAFF.

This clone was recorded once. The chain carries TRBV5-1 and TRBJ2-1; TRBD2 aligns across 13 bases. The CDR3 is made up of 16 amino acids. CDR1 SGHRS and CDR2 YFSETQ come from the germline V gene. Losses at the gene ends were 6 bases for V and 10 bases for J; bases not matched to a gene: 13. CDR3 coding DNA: TGCGCCAGCACCACGGGACTAGCGGGAAGGCGAATCGAGCAGTTCTTC. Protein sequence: CASTTGLAGRRIEQFF.

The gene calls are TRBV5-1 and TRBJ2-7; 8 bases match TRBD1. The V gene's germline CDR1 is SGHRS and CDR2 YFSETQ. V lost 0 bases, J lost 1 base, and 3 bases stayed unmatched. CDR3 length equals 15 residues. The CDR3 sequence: CASSLAGGYSYEQYF. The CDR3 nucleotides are TGCGCCAGCAGCTTGGCAGGGGGCTATTCCTACGAGCAGTACTTC.

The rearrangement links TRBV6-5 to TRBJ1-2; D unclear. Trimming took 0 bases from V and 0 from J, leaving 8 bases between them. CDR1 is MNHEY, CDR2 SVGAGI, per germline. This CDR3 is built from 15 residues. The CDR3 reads CASSYSGSANYGYTF. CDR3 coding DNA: TGTGCCAGCAGTTACTCAGGATCAGCTAACTATGGCTACACCTTC.

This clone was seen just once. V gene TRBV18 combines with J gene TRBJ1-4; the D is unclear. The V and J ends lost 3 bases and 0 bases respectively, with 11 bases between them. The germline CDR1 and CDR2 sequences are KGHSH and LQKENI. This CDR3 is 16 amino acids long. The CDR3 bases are TGTGCCAGCTCACCTGGAAAGGCCGCAACTAATGAAAAACTGTTTTTT. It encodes CASSPGKAATNEKLFF. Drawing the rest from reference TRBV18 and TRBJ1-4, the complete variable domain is NAGVMQNPRHLVRRRGQEARLRCSPMKGHSHVYWYRQLPEEGLKFMVYLQKENIIDESGMPKERFSAEFPKEGPSILRIQQVVRGDSAAYFCASSPGKAATNEKLFFGSGTQLSVL.

CDR3 in DNA: TGTGCCAGCAGCGGCCTTGGAGCCACTGAAGCTTTCTTT. Its protein is CASSGLGATEAFF. The V gene is TRBV27, the J gene TRBJ1-1; D is undetermined. V was clipped by 6 bases and J by 4 bases, with 12 bases between them. From germline, CDR1 is MNHEY and CDR2 SMNVEV (reference sequence). The CDR3 spans 13 residues.

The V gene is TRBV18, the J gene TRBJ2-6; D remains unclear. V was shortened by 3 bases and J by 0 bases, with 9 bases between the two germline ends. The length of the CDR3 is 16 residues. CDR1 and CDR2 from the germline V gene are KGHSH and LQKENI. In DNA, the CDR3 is TGTGCCAGCTCACCCCCTCTAAGCTCTGGGGCCAACGTCCTGACTTTC. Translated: CASSPPLSSGANVLTF.

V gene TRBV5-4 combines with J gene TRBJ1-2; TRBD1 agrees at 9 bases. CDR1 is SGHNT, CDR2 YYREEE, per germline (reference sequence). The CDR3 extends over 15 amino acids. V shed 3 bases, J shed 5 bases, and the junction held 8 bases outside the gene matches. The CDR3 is CASSSNRGLGYGYTF. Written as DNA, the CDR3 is TGTGCCAGCAGCTCTAACAGGGGGCTAGGTTATGGCTACACCTTC.

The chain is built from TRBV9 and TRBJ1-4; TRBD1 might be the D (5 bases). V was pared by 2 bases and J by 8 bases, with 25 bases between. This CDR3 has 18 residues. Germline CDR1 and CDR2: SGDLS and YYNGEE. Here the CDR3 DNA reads TGTGCCAGCAGCGTCCGACCGGGGCCTCTACGTCGGGGGGAAAAACTGTTTTTT. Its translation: CASSVRPGPLRRGEKLFF.

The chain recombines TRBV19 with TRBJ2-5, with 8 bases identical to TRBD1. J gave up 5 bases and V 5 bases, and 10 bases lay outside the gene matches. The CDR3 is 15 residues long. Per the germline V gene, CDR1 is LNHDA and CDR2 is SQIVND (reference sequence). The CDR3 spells CASSRNRGEGETQYF. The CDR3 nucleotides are TGTGCCAGTAGTCGGAACAGGGGGGAAGGGGAGACCCAGTACTTC.

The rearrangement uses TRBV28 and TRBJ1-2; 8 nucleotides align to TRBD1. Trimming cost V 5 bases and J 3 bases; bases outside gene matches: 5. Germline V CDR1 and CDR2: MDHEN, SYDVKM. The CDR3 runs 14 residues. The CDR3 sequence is CASSRTGMHYGYTF. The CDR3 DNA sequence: TGTGCCAGCAGTAGGACAGGGATGCACTATGGCTACACCTTC.

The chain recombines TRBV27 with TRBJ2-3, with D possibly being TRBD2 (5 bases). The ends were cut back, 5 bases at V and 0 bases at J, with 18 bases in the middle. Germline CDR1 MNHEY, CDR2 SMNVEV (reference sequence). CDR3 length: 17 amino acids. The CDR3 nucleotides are TGTGCCAGCAGTCCTCGACTGGGCCGGACTAGCACAGATACGCAGTATTTT. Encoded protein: CASSPRLGRTSTDTQYF.

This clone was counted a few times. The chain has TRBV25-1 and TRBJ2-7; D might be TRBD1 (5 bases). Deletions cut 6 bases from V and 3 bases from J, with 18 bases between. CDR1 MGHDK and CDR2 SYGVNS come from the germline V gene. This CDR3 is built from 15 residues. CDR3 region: CASSPTDSYLYEQYF. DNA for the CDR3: TGTGCCAGCAGCCCCACCGACAGCTATCTCTACGAGCAGTACTTC.